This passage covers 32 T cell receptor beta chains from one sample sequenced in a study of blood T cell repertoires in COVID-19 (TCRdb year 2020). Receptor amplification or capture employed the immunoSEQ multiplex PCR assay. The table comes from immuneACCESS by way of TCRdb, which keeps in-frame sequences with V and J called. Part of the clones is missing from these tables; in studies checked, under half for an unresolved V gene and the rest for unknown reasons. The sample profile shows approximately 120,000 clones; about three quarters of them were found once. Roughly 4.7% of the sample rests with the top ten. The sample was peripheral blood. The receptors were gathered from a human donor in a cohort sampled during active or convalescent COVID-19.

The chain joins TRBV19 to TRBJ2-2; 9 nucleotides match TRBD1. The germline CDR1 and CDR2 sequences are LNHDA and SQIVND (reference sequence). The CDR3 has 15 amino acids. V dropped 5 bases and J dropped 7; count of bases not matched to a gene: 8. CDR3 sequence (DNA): TGTGCCAGTAGTTGGGGACAGGGAAGTGGCGGGGAGCTGTTTTTT. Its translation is CASSWGQGSGGELFF.

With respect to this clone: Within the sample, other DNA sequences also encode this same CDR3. The CDR3 DNA reads as TGTGCCAGCAGTGACAGGGGGACCTACGAGCAGTACTTC. Protein product: CASSDRGTYEQYF. The chain is built from TRBV2 and TRBJ2-7, with 7 bases identical to TRBD1. The CDR3 contains 13 residues. V dropped 3 bases and J dropped 2; count of bases not matched to a gene: 1. Germline assignment: CDR1 SNHLY and CDR2 FYNNEI.

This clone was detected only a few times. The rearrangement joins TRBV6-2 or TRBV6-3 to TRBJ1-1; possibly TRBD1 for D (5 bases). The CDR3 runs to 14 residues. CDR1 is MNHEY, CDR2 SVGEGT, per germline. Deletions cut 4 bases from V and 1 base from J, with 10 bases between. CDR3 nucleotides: TGTGCCAGCAGTTTGACAGTGACGAACACTGAAGCTTTCTTT. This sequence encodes CASSLTVTNTEAFF.

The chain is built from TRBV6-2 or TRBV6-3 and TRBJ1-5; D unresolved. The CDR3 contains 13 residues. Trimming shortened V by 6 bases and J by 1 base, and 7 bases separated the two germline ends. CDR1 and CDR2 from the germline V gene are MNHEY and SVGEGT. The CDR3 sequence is CASSDWSNQPQHF. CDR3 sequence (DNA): TGTGCCAGCAGCGACTGGAGCAATCAGCCCCAGCATTTT.

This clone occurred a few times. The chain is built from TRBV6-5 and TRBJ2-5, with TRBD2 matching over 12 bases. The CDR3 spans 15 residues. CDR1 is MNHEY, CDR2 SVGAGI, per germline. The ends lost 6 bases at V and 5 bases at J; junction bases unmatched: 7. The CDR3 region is CASRLAGGALETQYF. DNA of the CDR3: TGTGCCAGCAGGCTAGCGGGGGGGGCCCTGGAGACCCAGTACTTC.

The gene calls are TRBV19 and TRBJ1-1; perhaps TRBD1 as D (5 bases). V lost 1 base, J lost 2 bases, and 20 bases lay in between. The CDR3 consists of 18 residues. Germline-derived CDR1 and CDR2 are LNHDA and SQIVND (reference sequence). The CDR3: CASSIGLGTWGSNTEAFF. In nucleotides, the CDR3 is TGTGCCAGTAGTATAGGTTTAGGTACATGGGGCTCCAACACTGAAGCTTTCTTT.

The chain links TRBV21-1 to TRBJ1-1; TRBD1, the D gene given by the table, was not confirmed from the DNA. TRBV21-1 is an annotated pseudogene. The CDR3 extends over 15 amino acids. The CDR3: CASSSGCRRNIEAFF. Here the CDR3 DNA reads TGTGCCAGCAGCTCAGGTTGTCGAAGAAATATAGAAGCTTTCTTT.

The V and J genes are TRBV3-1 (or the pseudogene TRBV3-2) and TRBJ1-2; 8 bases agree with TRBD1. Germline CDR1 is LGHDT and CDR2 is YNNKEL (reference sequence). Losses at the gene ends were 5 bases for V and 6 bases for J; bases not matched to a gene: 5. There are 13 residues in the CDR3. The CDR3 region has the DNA TGTGCCAGCAGCTACAGGACAGGGCATGGCTACACCTTC. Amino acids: CASSYRTGHGYTF.

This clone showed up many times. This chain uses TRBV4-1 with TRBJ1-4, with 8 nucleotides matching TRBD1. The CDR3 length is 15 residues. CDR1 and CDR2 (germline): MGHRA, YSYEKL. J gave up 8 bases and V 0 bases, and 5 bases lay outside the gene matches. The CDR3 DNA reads TGCGCCAGCAGCCAAGATCAGGGGGCAGGCGAAAAACTGTTTTTT. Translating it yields CASSQDQGAGEKLFF.

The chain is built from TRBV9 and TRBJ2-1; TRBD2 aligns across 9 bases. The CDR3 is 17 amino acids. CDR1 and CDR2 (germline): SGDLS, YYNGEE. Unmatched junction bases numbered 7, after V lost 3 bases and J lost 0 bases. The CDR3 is CASSERGDPTSYNEQFF. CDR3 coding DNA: TGTGCCAGCAGCGAGCGGGGGGACCCAACCTCCTACAATGAGCAGTTCTTC.

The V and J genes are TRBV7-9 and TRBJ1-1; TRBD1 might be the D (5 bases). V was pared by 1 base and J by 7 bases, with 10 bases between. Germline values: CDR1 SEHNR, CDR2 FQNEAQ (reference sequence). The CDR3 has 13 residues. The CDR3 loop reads CASSLVNQGEAFF. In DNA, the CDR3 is TGTGCCAGCAGCTTAGTCAACCAGGGTGAAGCTTTCTTT.

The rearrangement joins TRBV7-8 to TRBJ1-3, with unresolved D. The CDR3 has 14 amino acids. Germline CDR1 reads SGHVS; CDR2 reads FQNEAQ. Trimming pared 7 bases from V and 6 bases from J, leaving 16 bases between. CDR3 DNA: TGTGCCAGCACCCGACCCGGGGAAGCAAACACCATATATTTT. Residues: CASTRPGEANTIYF.

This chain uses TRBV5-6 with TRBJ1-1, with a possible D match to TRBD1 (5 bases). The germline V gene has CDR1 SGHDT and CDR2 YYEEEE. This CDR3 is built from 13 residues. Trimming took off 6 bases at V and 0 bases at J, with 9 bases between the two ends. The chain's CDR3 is CASIKGLNTEAFF. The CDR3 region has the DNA TGTGCCAGCATCAAGGGGCTGAACACTGAAGCTTTCTTT.

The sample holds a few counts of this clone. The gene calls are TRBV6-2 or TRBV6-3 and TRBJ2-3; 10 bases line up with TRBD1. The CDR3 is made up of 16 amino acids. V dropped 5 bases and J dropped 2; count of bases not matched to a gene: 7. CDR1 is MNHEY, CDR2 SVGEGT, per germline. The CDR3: CASSLWTGGITDTQYF. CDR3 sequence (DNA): TGTGCCAGCAGTCTATGGACAGGGGGGATCACAGATACGCAGTATTTT.

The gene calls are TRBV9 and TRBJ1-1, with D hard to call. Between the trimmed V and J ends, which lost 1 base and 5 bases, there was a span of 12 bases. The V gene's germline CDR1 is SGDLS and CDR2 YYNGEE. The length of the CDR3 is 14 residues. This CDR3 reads CASSVLAGGTEAFF. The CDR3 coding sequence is TGTGCCAGCAGCGTACTGGCGGGCGGGACTGAAGCTTTCTTT.

CDR3 in DNA: TGTGCCAGCAGTTTATGGACGGGGTCCCTGGGCAATCAGCCCCAGCATTTT. Encoded protein: CASSLWTGSLGNQPQHF. The J gene is TRBJ1-5, the V gene TRBV27, with no clear D. CDR3 length equals 17 residues. Per the germline V gene, CDR1 is MNHEY and CDR2 is SMNVEV (reference sequence). V dropped 1 base and J dropped 2 bases, with 15 bases sitting between them.

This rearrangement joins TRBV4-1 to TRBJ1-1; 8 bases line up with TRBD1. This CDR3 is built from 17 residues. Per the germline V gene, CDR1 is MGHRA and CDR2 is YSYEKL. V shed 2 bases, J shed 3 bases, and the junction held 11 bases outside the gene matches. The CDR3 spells CASSQFGQGAFYTEAFF. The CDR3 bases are TGCGCCAGCAGCCAATTTGGGCAGGGGGCTTTTTACACTGAAGCTTTCTTT.

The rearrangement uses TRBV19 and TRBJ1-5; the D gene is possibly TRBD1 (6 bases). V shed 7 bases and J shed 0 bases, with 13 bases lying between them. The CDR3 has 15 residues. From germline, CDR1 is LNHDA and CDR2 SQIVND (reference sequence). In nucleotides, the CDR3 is TGTGCCAGTACCACCACAGGGATTAGCAATCAGCCCCAGCATTTT. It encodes CASTTTGISNQPQHF.

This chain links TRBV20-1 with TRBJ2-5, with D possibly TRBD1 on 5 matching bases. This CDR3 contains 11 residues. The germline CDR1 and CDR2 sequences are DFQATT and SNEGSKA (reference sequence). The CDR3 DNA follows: TGCACCGGGCAGGGTACGGAGACCCAGTACTTC. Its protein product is CTGQGTETQYF.

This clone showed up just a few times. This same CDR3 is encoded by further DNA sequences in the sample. CDR3 nucleotides: TGTGCCAGCAGCTTAGCGGGCGGGAGCTCCTACGAGCAGTACTTC. Amino acids: CASSLAGGSSYEQYF. This chain uses TRBV7-6 with TRBJ2-7; 7 bases are a match to TRBD2. The ends lost 0 bases at V and 0 bases at J; junction bases unmatched: 2. CDR3 length: 15 amino acids. Looked up from germline, CDR1 is SGHVS and CDR2 is FNYEAQ.

Here the CDR3 reads CASSQEQGFYNSPLHF. CDR3 sequence (DNA): TGTGCCAGCAGTCAAGAACAGGGGTTCTATAATTCACCCCTCCACTTT. The chain couples TRBV2 to TRBJ1-6; 7 bases align to TRBD1. The CDR3 totals 16 residues. Trimming cost V 5 bases and J 3 bases; bases outside gene matches: 7. CDR1 is SNHLY, CDR2 FYNNEI, per germline.

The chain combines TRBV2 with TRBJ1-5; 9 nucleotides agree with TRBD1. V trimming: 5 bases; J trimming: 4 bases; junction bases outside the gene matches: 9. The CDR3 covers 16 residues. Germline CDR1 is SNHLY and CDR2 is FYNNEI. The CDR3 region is CASSLNGTGINQPQHF. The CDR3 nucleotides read TGTGCCAGCAGTCTAAACGGGACAGGGATAAATCAGCCCCAGCATTTT.

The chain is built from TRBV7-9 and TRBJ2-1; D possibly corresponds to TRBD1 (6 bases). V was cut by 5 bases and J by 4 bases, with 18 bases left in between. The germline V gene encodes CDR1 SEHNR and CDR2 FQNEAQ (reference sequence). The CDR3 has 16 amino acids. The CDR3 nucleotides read TGTGCCAGCAGCAGAACAGGGATGGTAGAGTACAATGAGCAGTTCTTC. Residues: CASSRTGMVEYNEQFF.

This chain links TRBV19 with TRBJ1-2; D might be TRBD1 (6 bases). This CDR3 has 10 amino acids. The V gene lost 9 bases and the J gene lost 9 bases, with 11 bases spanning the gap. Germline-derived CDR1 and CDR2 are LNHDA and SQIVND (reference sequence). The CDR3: CASSRGRYTF. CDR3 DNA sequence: TGTGCCAGCTCCAGGGGTCGCTACACCTTC.

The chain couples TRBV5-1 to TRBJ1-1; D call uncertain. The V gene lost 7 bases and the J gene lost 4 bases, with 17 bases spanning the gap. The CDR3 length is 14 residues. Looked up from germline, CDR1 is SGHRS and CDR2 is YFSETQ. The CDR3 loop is CASHPGSPSTEAFF. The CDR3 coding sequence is TGCGCCAGCCACCCCGGGTCTCCTTCCACTGAAGCTTTCTTT.

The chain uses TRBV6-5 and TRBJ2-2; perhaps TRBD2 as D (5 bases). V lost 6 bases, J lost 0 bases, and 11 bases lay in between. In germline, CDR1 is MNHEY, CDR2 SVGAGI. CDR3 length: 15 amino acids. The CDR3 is CASSHGIANTGELFF. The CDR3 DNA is TGTGCCAGCAGCCACGGGATCGCGAACACCGGGGAGCTGTTTTTT.

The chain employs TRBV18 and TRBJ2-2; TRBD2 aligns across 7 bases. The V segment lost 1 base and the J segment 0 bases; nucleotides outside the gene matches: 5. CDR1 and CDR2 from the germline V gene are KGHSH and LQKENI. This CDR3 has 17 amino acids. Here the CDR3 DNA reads TGTGCCAGCTCACCACGGGACTACCAGACGAACACCGGGGAGCTGTTTTTT. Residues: CASSPRDYQTNTGELFF. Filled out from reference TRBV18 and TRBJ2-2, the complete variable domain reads NAGVMQNPRHLVRRRGQEARLRCSPMKGHSHVYWYRQLPEEGLKFMVYLQKENIIDESGMPKERFSAEFPKEGPSILRIQQVVRGDSAAYFCASSPRDYQTNTGELFFGEGSRLTVL.

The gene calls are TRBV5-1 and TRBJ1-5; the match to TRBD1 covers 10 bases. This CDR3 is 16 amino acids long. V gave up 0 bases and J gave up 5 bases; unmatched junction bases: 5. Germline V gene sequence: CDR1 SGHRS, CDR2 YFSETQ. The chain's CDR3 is CASSLEPGQGHQPQHF. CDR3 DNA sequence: TGCGCCAGCAGCTTGGAACCGGGACAGGGGCATCAGCCCCAGCATTTT. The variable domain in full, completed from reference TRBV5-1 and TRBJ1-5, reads KAGVTQTPRYLIKTRGQQVTLSCSPISGHRSVSWYQQTPGQGLQFLFEYFSETQRNKGNFPGRFSGRQFSNSRSEMNVSTLELGDSALYLCASSLEPGQGHQPQHFGDGTRLSIL.

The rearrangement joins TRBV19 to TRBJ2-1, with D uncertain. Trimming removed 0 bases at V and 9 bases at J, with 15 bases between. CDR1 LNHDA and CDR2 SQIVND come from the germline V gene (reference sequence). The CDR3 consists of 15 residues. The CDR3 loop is CASSIDRPGIGEQFF. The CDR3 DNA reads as TGTGCCAGTAGTATAGATCGCCCAGGAATCGGTGAGCAGTTCTTC.

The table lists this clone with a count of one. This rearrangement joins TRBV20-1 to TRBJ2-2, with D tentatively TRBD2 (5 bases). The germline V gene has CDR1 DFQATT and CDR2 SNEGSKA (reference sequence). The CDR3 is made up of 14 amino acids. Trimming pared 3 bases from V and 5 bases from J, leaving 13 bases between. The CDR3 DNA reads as TGCAGTGCTAGTCGGGATTTGAGGACCGGGGAGCTGTTTTTT. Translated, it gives CSASRDLRTGELFF.

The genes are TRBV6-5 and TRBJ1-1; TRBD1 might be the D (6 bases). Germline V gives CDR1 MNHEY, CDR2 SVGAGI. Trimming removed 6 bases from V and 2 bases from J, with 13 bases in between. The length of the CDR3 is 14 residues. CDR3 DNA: TGTGCCAGCAGAAAGGACAGCGCCAACACTGAAGCTTTCTTT. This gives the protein CASRKDSANTEAFF.

CDR3: CASSEAEREETQYF. The DNA of the CDR3 is TGTGCCAGCAGTGAAGCTGAGAGGGAAGAGACCCAGTACTTC. This chain joins TRBV6-1 and TRBJ2-5, with D perhaps TRBD2 (5 bases). The germline V and J ends were trimmed by 0 bases and 3 bases, with 8 bases remaining between them. CDR1 is MNHNS, CDR2 SASEGT, per germline. The CDR3 runs to 14 residues.